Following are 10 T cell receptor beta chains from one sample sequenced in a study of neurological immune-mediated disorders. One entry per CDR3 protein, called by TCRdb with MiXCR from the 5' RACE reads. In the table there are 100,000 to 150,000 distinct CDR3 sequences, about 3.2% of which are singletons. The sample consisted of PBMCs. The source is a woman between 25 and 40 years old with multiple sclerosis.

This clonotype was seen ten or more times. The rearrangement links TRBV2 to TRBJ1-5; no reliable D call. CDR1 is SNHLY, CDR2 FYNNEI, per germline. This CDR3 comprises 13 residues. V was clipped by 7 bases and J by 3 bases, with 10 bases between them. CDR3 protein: CASTSEYNQPQHF. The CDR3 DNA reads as TGTGCCAGCACAAGCGAATACAATCAGCCCCAGCATTTT.

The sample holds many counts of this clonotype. In DNA form, the CDR3 reads TGCAGTGCTAGTAGCGTTCATGAGCAGTTCTTC. Translating it yields CSASSVHEQFF. The V call is TRBV20-1, the J call TRBJ2-1; D perhaps matches TRBD2 (5 bases). The CDR3 sequence is 11 residues long. Germline V gives CDR1 DFQATT, CDR2 SNEGSKA (reference sequence). Trimming removed 3 bases from V and 8 bases from J, with 8 bases in between.

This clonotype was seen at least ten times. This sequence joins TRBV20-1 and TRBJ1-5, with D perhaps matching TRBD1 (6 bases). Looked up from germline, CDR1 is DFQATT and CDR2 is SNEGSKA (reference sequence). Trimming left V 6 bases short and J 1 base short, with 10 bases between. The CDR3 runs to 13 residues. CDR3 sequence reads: CSATQGSNQPQHF. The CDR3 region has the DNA TGCAGTGCCACCCAGGGGAGCAATCAGCCCCAGCATTTT.

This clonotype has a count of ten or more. The CDR3 protein is CSASLRPYEQYF. CDR3 coding DNA: TGCAGTGCTAGTCTACGACCTTACGAGCAGTACTTC. The rearrangement links TRBV20-1 to TRBJ2-7; D unclear. Trimming took off 3 bases at V and 4 bases at J, with 10 bases between the two ends. Per germline, CDR1 DFQATT and CDR2 SNEGSKA (reference sequence). The CDR3 contains 12 residues.

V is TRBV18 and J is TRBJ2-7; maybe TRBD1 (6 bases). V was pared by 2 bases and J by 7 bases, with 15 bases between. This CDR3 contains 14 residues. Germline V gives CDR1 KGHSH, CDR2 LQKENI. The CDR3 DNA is TGTGCCAGCTCACCATGGGGGCCCCCGGGGGAGCAGTACTTC. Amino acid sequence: CASSPWGPPGEQYF.

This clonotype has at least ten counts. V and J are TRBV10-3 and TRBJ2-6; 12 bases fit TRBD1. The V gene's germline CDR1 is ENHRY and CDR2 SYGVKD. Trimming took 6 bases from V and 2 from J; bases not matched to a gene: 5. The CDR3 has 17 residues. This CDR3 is CAIRGDRGRTGANVLTF. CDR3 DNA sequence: TGTGCCATCAGGGGGGACAGGGGGCGGACTGGGGCCAACGTCCTGACTTTC.

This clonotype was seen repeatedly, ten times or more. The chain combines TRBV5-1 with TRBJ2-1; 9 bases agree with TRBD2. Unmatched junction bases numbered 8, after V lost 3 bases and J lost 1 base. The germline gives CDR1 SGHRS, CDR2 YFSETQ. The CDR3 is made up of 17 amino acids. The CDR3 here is CASSYLGGRASYNEQFF. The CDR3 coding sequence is TGCGCCAGCAGCTACTTGGGCGGGAGGGCTTCCTACAATGAGCAGTTCTTC.

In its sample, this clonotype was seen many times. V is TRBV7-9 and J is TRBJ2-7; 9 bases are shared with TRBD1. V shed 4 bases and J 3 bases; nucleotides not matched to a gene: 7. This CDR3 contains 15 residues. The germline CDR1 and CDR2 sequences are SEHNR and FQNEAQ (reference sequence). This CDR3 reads CASSSKGQGIYEQYF. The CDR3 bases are TGTGCCAGCAGCTCGAAGGGACAGGGCATCTACGAGCAGTACTTC.

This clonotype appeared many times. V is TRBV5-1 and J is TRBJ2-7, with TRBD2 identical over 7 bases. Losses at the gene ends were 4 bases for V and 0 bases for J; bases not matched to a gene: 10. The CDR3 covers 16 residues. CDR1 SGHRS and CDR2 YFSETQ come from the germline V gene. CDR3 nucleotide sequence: TGCGCCAGCAGCAACCTAGCGGATACGGCCTCCTACGAGCAGTACTTC. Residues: CASSNLADTASYEQYF.

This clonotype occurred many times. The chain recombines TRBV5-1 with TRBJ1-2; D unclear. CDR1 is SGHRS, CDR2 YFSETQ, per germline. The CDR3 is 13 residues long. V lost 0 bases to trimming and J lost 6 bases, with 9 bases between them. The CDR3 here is CASSLGYGDGYTF. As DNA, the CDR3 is TGCGCCAGCAGCTTGGGGTACGGGGATGGCTACACCTTC.